Listed below are T cell receptor beta chains from one sample, sequenced in a study of cytomegalovirus exposure and HLA in healthy donors. The protocol was immunoSEQ multiplex PCR, while the TCRdb copy is restricted to in-frame clones and leaves out a portion. Of about 120,000 clones listed, 60% to 70% are singletons. Sequencing used PBMCs. The receptors were gathered from a woman aged 40 to 49 in good health and CMV-seropositive. Both conserved end residues are part of each CDR3. Fields, in order: CDR3 protein, CDR3 DNA, D gene, J gene, V gene, clone size. A D gene is named only where the DNA matches it firmly. The size of a clone is reported for some rows only, either as once, few or many, or as a class for expanded clones.

CDR3: CASRTGGNGRPDTQYF
DNA: TGTGCCAGCAGGACAGGTGGGAATGGTCGGCCCGATACGCAGTATTTT
D: -
J: TRBJ2-3
V: TRBV6-6
size: -

CDR3: CASSLKAREGVSSGNTIYF
DNA: TGCGCCAGCAGCTTGAAAGCCAGGGAGGGGGTAAGCTCTGGAAACACCATATATTTT
D: -
J: TRBJ1-3
V: TRBV5-1
size: once

CDR3: CSVEEGAYGYTF
DNA: TGCAGCGTTGAAGAGGGCGCCTATGGCTACACCTTC
D: -
J: TRBJ1-2
V: TRBV29-1
size: few

CDR3: CASRRVAGANVLTF
DNA: TGTGCCAGCCGGCGGGTAGCTGGGGCCAACGTCCTGACTTTC
D: -
J: TRBJ2-6
V: TRBV13
size: -

CDR3: CASSAWTGESRETQYF
DNA: TGTGCCAGCAGCGCGTGGACAGGGGAAAGTCGGGAGACCCAGTACTTC
D: TRBD1
J: TRBJ2-5
V: TRBV7-9
size: -

CDR3: CASSLEVGRGTQYF
DNA: TGTGCCAGCAGCTTAGAGGTGGGGCGCGGGACCCAGTACTTC
D: -
J: TRBJ2-5
V: TRBV7-9
size: -

CDR3: CASSHTDSPNTEAFF
DNA: TGTGCCAGTAGTCATACGGACAGTCCGAACACTGAAGCTTTCTTT
D: -
J: TRBJ1-1
V: TRBV19
size: -

CDR3: CASSSTDSRLVYEQYF
DNA: TGTGCCAGCAGTTCAACCGACAGCAGACTAGTCTACGAGCAGTACTTC
D: -
J: TRBJ2-7
V: TRBV27
size: -

CDR3: CASSFRGSTNEKLFF
DNA: TGTGCCAGCAGTTTTCGAGGGTCAACTAATGAAAAACTGTTTTTT
D: -
J: TRBJ1-4
V: TRBV27
size: -

CDR3: CASSQVTGRVNTGELFF
DNA: TGCGCCAGCAGCCAAGTCACGGGAAGGGTAAACACCGGGGAGCTGTTTTTT
D: -
J: TRBJ2-2
V: TRBV4-1
size: -

CDR3: CASSLQGYQPQHF
DNA: TGTGCCAGCAGCCTACAGGGATACCAGCCCCAGCATTTT
D: -
J: TRBJ1-5
V: TRBV5-4
size: -

CDR3: CASSPGTRTGHEQFF
DNA: TGTGCCAGCAGCCCCGGGACTCGCACGGGGCATGAGCAGTTCTTC
D: -
J: TRBJ2-1
V: TRBV7-2
size: -

CDR3: CASNSRDRDQPQHF
DNA: TGTGCCAGTAATTCCCGGGACAGGGATCAGCCCCAGCATTTT
D: TRBD1
J: TRBJ1-5
V: TRBV19
size: few

CDR3: CASSPSGLAGGGGDTQYF
DNA: TGCGCCAGCAGCCCCTCTGGCCTAGCGGGAGGCGGGGGAGATACGCAGTATTTT
D: TRBD2
J: TRBJ2-3
V: TRBV4-1
size: -

CDR3: CASSSPDRLLTCTGELFF
DNA: TGTGCCAGCAGCTCCCCCGACAGATTATTGACGTGCACCGGGGAGCTGTTTTTT
D: -
J: TRBJ2-2
V: TRBV7-4
size: -

CDR3: CASSQIGGGYGYTF
DNA: TGTGCCAGCAGCCAGATCGGGGGGGGCTATGGCTACACCTTC
D: -
J: TRBJ1-2
V: TRBV4-2
size: few

CDR3: CASSLVGTSGSTGELFF
DNA: TGTGCCAGCAGCTTAGTGGGGACTAGCGGGTCTACCGGGGAGCTGTTTTTT
D: TRBD2
J: TRBJ2-2
V: TRBV7-3
size: -

CDR3: CASSLQREGLNNEQFF
DNA: TGTGCCAGCAGCCTCCAAAGGGAGGGCCTCAACAATGAGCAGTTCTTC
D: TRBD2
J: TRBJ2-1
V: TRBV4-2
size: -

CDR3: CASITGRGYGYTF
DNA: TGTGCCAGCATTACAGGGAGGGGCTATGGCTACACCTTC
D: -
J: TRBJ1-2
V: TRBV28
size: -

CDR3: CASSGTGGRNTEAFF
DNA: TGTGCCAGTAGTGGGACAGGAGGGCGAAACACTGAAGCTTTCTTT
D: TRBD1
J: TRBJ1-1
V: TRBV19
size: once

CDR3: CASSRDRGEPQYF
DNA: TGTGCCAGCAGCCGAGACAGGGGGGAGCCGCAGTACTTC
D: TRBD1
J: TRBJ2-7
V: TRBV7-3
size: few

CDR3: CASSSKDREPYEQYF
DNA: TGTGCCAGCAGCTCGAAGGACAGGGAACCCTACGAGCAGTACTTC
D: TRBD1
J: TRBJ2-7
V: TRBV7-9
size: -

CDR3: CASSTGLAVYNEQFF
DNA: TGTGCCAGTAGTACAGGACTAGCGGTTTACAATGAGCAGTTCTTC
D: TRBD2
J: TRBJ2-1
V: TRBV19
size: -

CDR3: CASKGGGLVRGNEQFF
DNA: TGTGCCAGCAAGGGGGGGGGACTAGTTAGAGGCAATGAGCAGTTCTTC
D: TRBD2
J: TRBJ2-1
V: TRBV9
size: -

CDR3: CASSLAGMRVEEKLFF
DNA: TGTGCCAGCAGCTTAGCGGGGATGAGGGTCGAGGAAAAACTGTTTTTT
D: -
J: TRBJ1-4
V: TRBV7-9
size: -

CDR3: CSVRRPDSFGDGYTF
DNA: TGCAGCGTTAGACGCCCCGACAGTTTCGGCGATGGCTACACCTTC
D: -
J: TRBJ1-2
V: TRBV29-1
size: -

CDR3: CASSFSQGATEQFF
DNA: TGTGCCAGCAGCTTTAGTCAGGGGGCGACTGAGCAGTTCTTC
D: TRBD1
J: TRBJ2-1
V: TRBV5-6
size: -

CDR3: CASSQQRDTGELFF
DNA: TGTGCCAGCAGCCAACAGCGGGACACCGGGGAGCTGTTTTTT
D: -
J: TRBJ2-2
V: TRBV14
size: -

CDR3: CASIMTLNTEAFF
DNA: TGTGCCAGCATCATGACTCTGAACACTGAAGCTTTCTTT
D: -
J: TRBJ1-1
V: TRBV28
size: -

CDR3: CASRERQGVTYNEQFF
DNA: TGTGCCAGCAGGGAACGACAGGGCGTCACCTACAATGAGCAGTTCTTC
D: TRBD1
J: TRBJ2-1
V: TRBV2
size: -

CDR3: CASSLTRTGGQETQYF
DNA: TGTGCCAGCAGCTTGACCAGGACAGGGGGGCAAGAGACCCAGTACTTC
D: TRBD1
J: TRBJ2-5
V: TRBV7-6
size: -

CDR3: CASSLGGSGYNEQFF
DNA: TGTGCCAGCAGCTTAGGTGGTAGCGGCTACAATGAGCAGTTCTTC
D: -
J: TRBJ2-1
V: TRBV7-9
size: -

CDR3: CASSYSPRTEQETQYF
DNA: TGTGCCAGCAGCTATTCCCCCCGGACAGAGCAAGAGACCCAGTACTTC
D: -
J: TRBJ2-5
V: TRBV7-8
size: few

CDR3: CASSLGPASQETQYF
DNA: TGTGCCAGCAGCTTGGGGCCAGCGAGCCAAGAGACCCAGTACTTC
D: -
J: TRBJ2-5
V: TRBV5-5
size: -

CDR3: CASSPGRGTGDEQYF
DNA: TGTGCCAGCAGCCCCGGAAGAGGGACAGGAGACGAGCAGTACTTC
D: TRBD1
J: TRBJ2-7
V: TRBV9
size: -

CDR3: CASRDGQGYYGYTF
DNA: TGTGCCAGCAGGGACGGACAGGGTTACTATGGCTACACCTTC
D: TRBD1
J: TRBJ1-2
V: TRBV6-1
size: -

CDR3: CATSTDRSRAYEQYF
DNA: TGTGCCACCAGCACGGACAGGTCGCGCGCCTACGAGCAGTACTTC
D: TRBD1
J: TRBJ2-7
V: TRBV15
size: -

CDR3: CASRSGTGYEQYF
DNA: TGCGCCAGCAGATCCGGGACAGGCTACGAGCAGTACTTC
D: TRBD1
J: TRBJ2-7
V: TRBV5-1
size: -

CDR3: CASSRELTGIEAFF
DNA: TGTGCCAGCAGCCGCGAACTGACAGGGATCGAAGCTTTCTTT
D: TRBD1
J: TRBJ1-1
V: TRBV7-2
size: few

CDR3: CASRLAGEIYNEQFF
DNA: TGTGCCAGCAGACTAGCGGGAGAGATTTACAATGAGCAGTTCTTC
D: TRBD2
J: TRBJ2-1
V: TRBV6-1
size: -

CDR3: CASSARGLNTEAFF
DNA: TGTGCCAGTAGTGCGAGAGGGTTGAACACTGAAGCTTTCTTT
D: -
J: TRBJ1-1
V: TRBV19
size: -